The present T cell receptor beta chain was sequenced within a study of blood T cells in healthy people across ages. Overall study findings and caveats: Long-lived donors exceeded aged donors in naive CD4+ cells and diversity.

The authors ran a second PCR of about 7 to 11 cycles using a sample-barcoded 5' primer and a J-beta primer mix. Researchers report that a template-switch adaptor with 12 random nucleotides tagged each cDNA molecule. TCRdb called the 5' RACE reads again in MiXCR, with one record for every CDR3 protein. This sample has 600,000 to 1,000,000 distinct CDR3 sequences, with 20% to 30% found just once. V was cut by 3 bases and J by 2 bases, with 7 bases left in between. This CDR3 has 13 residues. CDR1 and CDR2 (germline): SGDLS, YYNGEE. This clonotype was seen a handful of times. Its antigen is undetermined. These records were also assigned to another study, of T cells of mothers and their children. That study reports: For each mother, over 8 million TCR beta CDR3 reads were obtained, and for each child, 2.5 million to 3 million.

This receptor was identified in a boy aged 5 to 17 in good health. The genes are TRBV9 and TRBJ2-3; the D is unclear. The material sequenced was blood. In DNA form, the CDR3 reads TGTGCCAGCAGCGATCCAGACACAGATACGCAGTATTTT. Its protein product is CASSDPDTDTQYF.